This passage covers 23 T cell receptor beta chains from one sample sequenced in a study of OX40 agonist ivuxolimab in advanced cancers. Method: immunoSEQ multiplex PCR; TCRdb's copy keeps in-frame clones and lacks some. Of just under 75,000 clones in the sample, about nine tenths are singletons; the top ten hold roughly 0.5%. The source material was CD4+ or CD8+ T cells sorted from blood, sampled in a trial of the OX40 agonist ivuxolimab. These receptors all stem from an adult with an advanced solid tumor such as melanoma, head and neck, liver or kidney cancer.

The chain uses TRBV18 and TRBJ2-7, with D possibly being TRBD1 (6 bases). Germline values: CDR1 KGHSH, CDR2 LQKENI. CDR3 size: 13 residues. V was trimmed by 3 bases and J by 3 bases, leaving 9 bases between them. The CDR3 is CASSPTGNYEQYF. The CDR3 bases are TGTGCCAGCTCACCTACAGGGAACTACGAGCAGTACTTC.

The chain combines TRBV10-3 with TRBJ2-7, with 9 bases that match TRBD2. The ends lost 4 bases at V and 2 bases at J; junction bases unmatched: 6. This CDR3 has 15 residues. CDR1 and CDR2 from the germline V gene are ENHRY and SYGVKD. The CDR3 region is CAISVVAGVPYEQYF. CDR3 in DNA: TGTGCCATCAGTGTAGTAGCGGGAGTTCCCTACGAGCAGTACTTC.

V usage is TRBV27 and J usage is TRBJ2-7, with 12 bases matching TRBD2. Germline CDR1 and CDR2: MNHEY and SMNVEV (reference sequence). The CDR3 runs 16 residues. V was pared by 3 bases and J by 2 bases, with 5 bases of the junction left unmatched. The CDR3: CASSLLTSGGPYEQYF. CDR3 nucleotide sequence: TGTGCCAGCAGTTTGCTCACTAGCGGGGGGCCCTACGAGCAGTACTTC.

The chain couples TRBV6-1 to TRBJ2-2, with D possibly matching TRBD1 (6 bases). The V end lost 1 base, the J end lost 4 bases, and 10 bases lay between the germline ends. The length of the CDR3 is 15 residues. Germline V gene data show CDR1 as MNHNS and CDR2 as SASEGT. Here the CDR3 DNA reads TGTGCCAGCAGTGAAGATTACAGGGTCACCGGGGAGCTGTTTTTT. Translation gives CASSEDYRVTGELFF.

The chain carries TRBV7-3 and TRBJ2-2, with D possibly called TRBD1 or TRBD2 (7 bases each). Deletions cut 0 bases from V and 5 bases from J, with 13 bases between. The CDR3 length is 16 residues. Germline-derived CDR1 and CDR2 are SGHTA and FQGTGA. The CDR3 coding sequence is TGTGCCAGCAGCTTAACCCCAGGGGGGGGTACCGGGGAGCTGTTTTTT. Its translation is CASSLTPGGGTGELFF.

This clone was counted once. The CDR3 nucleotides read TGTGCCAGTAGTATACGACCTGCCTCTGGAAACACCATATATTTT. This sequence encodes CASSIRPASGNTIYF. The chain employs TRBV19 and TRBJ1-3; D gene unclear. The CDR3 consists of 15 residues. V gave up 2 bases and J gave up 0 bases, with 8 bases separating them. Germline V gene lookup returns CDR1 LNHDA and CDR2 SQIVND (reference sequence). Full variable domain (rest looked up from reference TRBV19 and TRBJ1-3): DGGITQSPKYLFRKEGQNVTLSCEQNLNHDAMYWYRQDPGQGLRLIYYSQIVNDFQKGDIAEGYSVSREKKESFPLTVTSAQKNPTAFYLCASSIRPASGNTIYFGEGSWLTVV.

The rearrangement uses TRBV7-9 and TRBJ2-2; 9 nucleotides line up with TRBD1. Looked up from germline, CDR1 is SEHNR and CDR2 is FQNEAQ (reference sequence). The junction had 6 bases not matched to a gene; V was cut back by 1 base and J by 6 bases. The CDR3 consists of 16 residues. The CDR3 sequence is CASSLVGTGIAGELFF. As DNA, the CDR3 is TGTGCCAGCAGCTTAGTCGGGACAGGGATCGCCGGGGAGCTGTTTTTT.

This chain joins TRBV7-3 and TRBJ2-5, with a tentative D call TRBD2 (5 bases). The J call may be incorrect, as the DNA end agrees better with TRBJ2-7. Germline V CDR1 and CDR2: SGHTA, FQGTGA. The CDR3 has 15 residues. The CDR3 is CASSRRGSRFDEQYF. CDR3 coding DNA: TGTGCCAGCAGCAGAAGAGGGTCAAGGTTCGACGAGCAGTACTTC.

This sequence joins TRBV5-4 and TRBJ2-3; a possible D gene is TRBD2 (6 bases). CDR3 length: 16 amino acids. Germline V CDR1 and CDR2: SGHNT, YYREEE (reference sequence). Trimming removed 1 base from V and 1 base from J, with 13 bases in between. CDR3 region: CASSLWASARTDTQYF. CDR3 nucleotide sequence: TGTGCCAGCAGCTTGTGGGCTAGCGCGCGCACAGATACGCAGTATTTT.

The chain links TRBV27 to TRBJ1-6, with D possibly TRBD1 on 6 matching bases. CDR3 size: 16 residues. V was clipped by 2 bases and J by 9 bases, with 17 bases between them. Germline assignment: CDR1 MNHEY and CDR2 SMNVEV (reference sequence). CDR3 sequence reads: CASSLTPPGVASPLHF. Here the CDR3 DNA reads TGTGCCAGCAGTTTAACCCCTCCAGGGGTGGCTTCACCCCTCCACTTT.

This chain links TRBV19 with TRBJ1-1, with 9 bases matching TRBD1. Germline CDR1 reads LNHDA; CDR2 reads SQIVND (reference sequence). This CDR3 is built from 15 residues. Trimming at V came to 4 bases and at J to 4 bases, leaving 7 bases not matched to a gene. This chain's CDR3 is CASSTQTGGSTEAFF. The CDR3 bases are TGTGCCAGTAGTACCCAGACAGGGGGGAGCACTGAAGCTTTCTTT.

This rearrangement joins TRBV5-6 to TRBJ2-7; possible D gene TRBD2, 6 bases. V lost 2 bases and J lost 3, with 18 bases in between. The CDR3 extends over 16 amino acids. CDR1 is SGHDT and CDR2 is YYEEEE in the germline V gene. The CDR3 is CASSLGFGGTLYEQYF. The CDR3 nucleotides are TGTGCCAGCAGCTTAGGTTTTGGGGGGACTCTCTACGAGCAGTACTTC.

The chain links TRBV6-6 to TRBJ2-2; 8 bases map to TRBD1. Germline CDR1 is MNHNY and CDR2 is SVGAGI (reference sequence). J gave up 7 bases and V 6 bases, and 4 bases lay outside the gene matches. The CDR3 extends over 13 amino acids. The CDR3 DNA sequence: TGTGCCAGCAGAACGACAGGGGTCGGGGAGCTGTTTTTT. The encoded protein is CASRTTGVGELFF.

The chain joins TRBV4-3 to TRBJ2-7; D not certain. Germline values: CDR1 LGHNA, CDR2 YSLEER. V shed 4 bases and J shed 0 bases, with 10 bases lying between them. The CDR3 spans 14 residues. The CDR3 DNA follows: TGCGCCAGCAGCCTATCCCCCAGCTCCTACGAGCAGTACTTC. It yields the protein CASSLSPSSYEQYF.

The chain couples TRBV19 to TRBJ2-5, with 7 bases that match TRBD1. This CDR3 contains 14 residues. Losses at the gene ends were 6 bases for V and 4 bases for J; bases not matched to a gene: 8. CDR1 is LNHDA and CDR2 is SQIVND in the germline V gene (reference sequence). Here the CDR3 reads CASRTTGFVETQYF. DNA for the CDR3: TGTGCCAGTAGGACGACAGGGTTCGTAGAGACCCAGTACTTC.

The V call is TRBV4-1, the J call TRBJ2-1; D not certain. This CDR3 comprises 13 residues. V was shortened by 7 bases and J by 9 bases, with 16 bases between the two germline ends. Germline lookup yields CDR1 MGHRA and CDR2 YSYEKL. The CDR3 protein is CASNSPGGVEQFF. Written as DNA, the CDR3 is TGCGCCAGCAACTCCCCGGGTGGGGTTGAGCAGTTCTTC.

The chain has TRBV5-1 and TRBJ2-3; 11 bases match TRBD2. The CDR3 is 15 amino acids. J lost 5 bases, V lost 2 bases, and 4 bases had no gene match. CDR1 is SGHRS, CDR2 YFSETQ, per germline. CDR3 sequence reads: CASSLNSGRGDTQYF. For the CDR3, the DNA is TGCGCCAGCAGCTTAAATAGCGGGAGGGGAGATACGCAGTATTTT.

This chain uses TRBV4-2 with TRBJ2-1; D is undetermined. Germline V lookup: CDR1 LGHNA, CDR2 YNFKEQ. The V gene lost 5 bases and the J gene lost 2 bases, with 7 bases spanning the gap. The CDR3 sequence is 13 residues long. DNA for the CDR3: TGTGCCAGCAGCTTCACTACCTACAATGAGCAGTTCTTC. Its protein product is CASSFTTYNEQFF.

The chain uses TRBV5-4 and TRBJ1-3; perhaps TRBD1 as D (5 bases). V was shortened by 4 bases and J by 2 bases, with 16 bases between the two germline ends. Germline assignment: CDR1 SGHNT and CDR2 YYREEE (reference sequence). The CDR3 runs 16 residues. The CDR3: CASSPPPTATGNTIYF. The CDR3, as DNA: TGTGCCAGCAGCCCCCCCCCGACAGCCACTGGAAACACCATATATTTT.

Worth noting for this clone: This sample also contains other DNA sequences that code for the same CDR3. J is TRBJ1-3 and V is TRBV7-2; tentative D call: TRBD1 (5 bases). This CDR3 has 14 residues. The germline V and J ends were trimmed by 4 bases and 1 base, with 8 bases remaining between them. The V gene's germline CDR1 is SGHTA and CDR2 FQGNSA. For the CDR3, the DNA is TGTGCCAGCAGCTCGACAGTTTCTGGAAACACCATATATTTT. It yields the protein CASSSTVSGNTIYF.

V gene TRBV25-1 combines with J gene TRBJ2-3; 8 bases map to TRBD2. Germline V gene sequence: CDR1 MGHDK, CDR2 SYGVNS. CDR3 length equals 14 residues. Unmatched junction bases numbered 6, after V lost 3 bases and J lost 7 bases. The CDR3 DNA reads TGTGCCAGCAGTGACCGGGAGGGCCTGAATACGCAGTATTTT. This translates into CASSDREGLNTQYF.

The CDR3 here is CASSRQGSGTQYF. CDR3 in DNA: TGTGCCAGCAGCAGACAGGGAAGCGGGACCCAGTACTTC. The rearrangement joins TRBV6-6 to TRBJ2-5, with 7 bases identical to TRBD1. Germline V CDR1 and CDR2: MNHNY, SVGAGI (reference sequence). The CDR3 has 13 residues. Unmatched junction bases numbered 8, after V lost 6 bases and J lost 7 bases.

This rearrangement joins TRBV28 to TRBJ1-2, with no clear D. Germline lookup yields CDR1 MDHEN and CDR2 SYDVKM. V lost 7 bases and J 2 bases, leaving 14 bases between the germline ends. The CDR3 is 14 amino acids. The DNA for the CDR3 is TGTGCCAGCATCCATTTAGACGCGAACTATGGCTACACCTTC. This translates into CASIHLDANYGYTF.